Below, one TCR beta chain is given with its context. The target of this receptor is not known. No base-level quality is on record; no much larger clone is a single base apart. This sample includes further DNA sequences coding for the same CDR3. TCRbeta CDR3 regions were amplified from genomic DNA using the immunoSEQ Assay, a bias-controlled multiplex PCR. The authors' analysis ran thus. Within the assay, amplification of reference gene primers was used to estimate how many nucleated cells each sample contained. To quantify the absolute abundance of each unique TCRbeta CDR3 rearrangement, sequence reads were collapsed and filtered. Productive Simpson clonality was computed per sample as the square root of Simpson's diversity index over productive rearrangements. TCRdb limited this immuneACCESS table to in-frame rearrangements with V and J called. A share of clones is missing; checked studies link under half to unresolved V genes, and the rest is unexplained. That table furnishes V, J and clone size, whereas the DNA furnished D and trimming. The sample table shows 270,000 or so clones, and approximately 85% are seen once. The ten most abundant clones make up 13% of the sample.

These data come from a study of blood T cell repertoires in COVID-19 (TCRdb year 2020). Study-level background: The collaborator samples originated in the United States, Italy and Spain and spanned the acute and convalescent phases of COVID-19. The sample metadata nearly always contained a de-identified subject ID, COVID-19 status, age in years and sex. Subjects who had been exposed to COVID-19, were actively infected with it, or had recovered from it provided the deeply sampled blood TCRbeta repertoires that made up the dataset. The samples were drawn from the first 160 participants of the ongoing ImmuneRACE study and from over a thousand subjects provided by 6 global collaborators. The repertoires were made available in a free public database intended to serve as a resource for research on the immune response to SARS-CoV-2. The prospective study material was composed of cDNA or gDNA derived from T cells, B-cell-depleted T cells, or PBMCs. Where available, HLA class I and class II types were taken from metadata supplied by the sample provider and were not determined by assay-based typing.

What the work shows at the level of the full study, not this receptor alone: The quantity of clinical and demographic metadata differed by source and by participant and was supplied without curation.

The collaborating institutions used their own protocols to collect whole blood in K2EDTA tubes. For TCRbeta analysis, collaborators shipped samples as frozen whole blood, isolated PBMCs, or DNA extracted from either of those sample types. The germline V gene (reference sequence) gives CDR1 as LGHDT and CDR2 as YNNKEL. Cut back by 6 bases and 5 bases, the V and J ends lie 10 bases apart. The CDR3 covers 12 residues, taking in both the cysteine and the phenylalanine. Only CDR3 DNA is held: 36 bases, read in frame from base 1. The sequence came from a human donor in a cohort sampled during active COVID-19. The material sequenced was peripheral blood. The chain was built from TRBV3-1 (or the pseudogene TRBV3-2) and TRBJ1-2; the D gene is possibly TRBD1, with 6 bases matching. The CDR3 protein sequence reads: CASSQGLYGYTF. The nucleotides read TGTGCCAGCAGTCAGGGGCTTTATGGCTACACCTTC.